This T cell receptor beta chain was recovered during a study of T cell changes during pregnancy in multiple sclerosis. TCRdb's table, derived via immunoSEQ multiplex PCR, lists solely in-frame clones and lacks some. Here the sample spans about 72,000 clones, roughly 89% being singletons. This clone was counted once. Germline trimming cut 0 bases from V and 2 bases from J; bases unmatched to any gene: 4. Germline V gene lookup returns CDR1 KGHSH and CDR2 LQKENI. The CDR3 consists of 17 residues. This chain connects TRBV18 to TRBJ2-2; 9 nucleotides agree with TRBD2. This specimen was peripheral blood, taken in the third trimester of pregnancy. The source is a female donor in good health, enrolled as a control in a pregnancy study. CDR3 protein: CASSPPSGGPNTGELFF. As DNA, the CDR3 is TGTGCCAGCTCACCACCCAGCGGGGGGCCCAACACCGGGGAGCTGTTTTTT.